The sequence of this TCR beta chain was determined in a study of Graves' ophthalmopathy and Graves' hyperthyroidism. The overall study: Peripheral blood sampling preceded any treatment and occurred at initial diagnosis. Findings of the study overall: Blood contained most expanded thyroid clonotypes exceeding 0.001 frequency.

The table lists this clonotype with many counts. What it binds is unknown. From RNA, the CDR3 regions of TCR beta chains were amplified and sequenced. Investigators did first-round RT-PCR with HTBI primers, then second-round multiplex PCR. TCRdb recomputed calls from the multiplex PCR reads with MiXCR, one row per CDR3 protein. Of roughly 500,000 distinct CDR3 sequences in the sample, under 15% were seen once. Germline CDR1 and CDR2: DFQATT and SNEGSKA (reference sequence). Trimming removed 4 bases at V and 7 bases at J, with 13 bases between. CDR3 length equals 12 residues. The rearrangement uses TRBV20-1 and TRBJ1-1; no firm D call. This TCR was recovered from a woman in her twenties or thirties with Graves' ophthalmopathy. The specimen sequenced was blood. The CDR3 spells CSANPQASEAFF. The CDR3 coding sequence is TGCAGTGCTAATCCCCAGGCGAGTGAAGCTTTCTTT.